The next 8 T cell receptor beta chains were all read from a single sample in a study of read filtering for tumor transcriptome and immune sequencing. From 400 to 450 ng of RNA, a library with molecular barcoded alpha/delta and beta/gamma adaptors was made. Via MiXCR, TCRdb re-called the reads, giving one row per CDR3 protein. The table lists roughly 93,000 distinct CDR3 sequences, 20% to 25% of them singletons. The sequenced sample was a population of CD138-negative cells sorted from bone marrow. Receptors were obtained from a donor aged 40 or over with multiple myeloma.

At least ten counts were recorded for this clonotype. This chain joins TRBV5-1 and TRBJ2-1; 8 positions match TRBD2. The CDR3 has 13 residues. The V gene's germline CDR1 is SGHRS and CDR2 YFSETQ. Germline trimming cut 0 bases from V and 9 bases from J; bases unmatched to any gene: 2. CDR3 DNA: TGCGCCAGCAGCTTGGGACGGGGGGGTGAGCAGTTCTTC. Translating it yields CASSLGRGGEQFF.

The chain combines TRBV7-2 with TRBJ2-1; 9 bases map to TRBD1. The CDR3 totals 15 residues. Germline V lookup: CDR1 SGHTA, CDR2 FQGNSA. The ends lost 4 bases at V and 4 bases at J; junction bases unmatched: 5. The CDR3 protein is CASSSGTGRYNEQFF. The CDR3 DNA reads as TGTGCCAGCAGCTCAGGGACAGGGCGGTACAATGAGCAGTTCTTC. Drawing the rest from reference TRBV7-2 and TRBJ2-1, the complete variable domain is GAGVSQSPSNKVTEKGKDVELRCDPISGHTALYWYRQSLGQGLEFLIYFQGNSAPDKSGLPSDRFSAERTGGSVSTLTIQRTQQEDSAVYLCASSSGTGRYNEQFFGPGTRLTVL.

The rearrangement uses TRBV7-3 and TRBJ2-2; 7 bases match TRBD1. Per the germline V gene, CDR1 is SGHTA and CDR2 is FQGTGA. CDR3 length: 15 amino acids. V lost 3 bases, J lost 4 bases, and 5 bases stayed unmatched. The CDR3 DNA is TGTGCCAGCAGCTTTCGTTCAGGGGGCACCGGGGAGCTGTTTTTT. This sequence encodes CASSFRSGGTGELFF.

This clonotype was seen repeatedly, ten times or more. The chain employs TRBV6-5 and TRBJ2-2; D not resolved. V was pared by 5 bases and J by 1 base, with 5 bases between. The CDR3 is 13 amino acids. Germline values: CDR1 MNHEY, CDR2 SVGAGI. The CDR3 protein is CASSPGNTGELFF. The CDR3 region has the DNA TGTGCCAGCAGTCCCGGGAACACCGGGGAGCTGTTTTTT.

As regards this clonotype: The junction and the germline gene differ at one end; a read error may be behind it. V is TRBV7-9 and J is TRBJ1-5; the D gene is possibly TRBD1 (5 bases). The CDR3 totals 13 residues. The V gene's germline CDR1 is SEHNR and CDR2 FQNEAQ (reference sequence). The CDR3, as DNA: TGTGCCAGCAGCTTAGCCCTCGAGGGGCCCCAGCGTTTT. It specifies CASSLALEGPQRF.

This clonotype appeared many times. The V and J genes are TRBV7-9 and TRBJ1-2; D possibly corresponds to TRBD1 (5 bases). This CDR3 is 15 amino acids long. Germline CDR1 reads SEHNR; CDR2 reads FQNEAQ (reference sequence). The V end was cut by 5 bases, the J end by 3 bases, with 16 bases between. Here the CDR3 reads CASSPSGPHHYGYTF. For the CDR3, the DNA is TGTGCCAGCAGCCCATCAGGGCCGCATCACTATGGCTACACCTTC.

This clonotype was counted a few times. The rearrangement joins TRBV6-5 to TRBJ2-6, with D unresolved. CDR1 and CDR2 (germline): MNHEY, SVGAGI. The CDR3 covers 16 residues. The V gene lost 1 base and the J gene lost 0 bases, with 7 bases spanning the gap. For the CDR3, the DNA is TGTGCCAGCAGTTACTATCCAAGCTCTGGGGCCAACGTCCTGACTTTC. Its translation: CASSYYPSSGANVLTF.

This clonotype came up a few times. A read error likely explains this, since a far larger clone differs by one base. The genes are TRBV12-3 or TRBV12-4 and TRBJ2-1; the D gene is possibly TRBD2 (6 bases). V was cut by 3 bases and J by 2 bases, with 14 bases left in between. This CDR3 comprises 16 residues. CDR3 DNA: TGTGCCAGCAGTTTTGAGCCGGGACTGCCCTACAATGAGCAGTTCTTC. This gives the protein CASSFEPGLPYNEQFF.